This paragraph covers one TCR beta chain sequence. The sample belongs to a study of blood T cell repertoires in COVID-19. Study overall: The study drew acute and convalescent COVID-19 samples from the United States, Italy and Spain. Nucleic acid was either cDNA or gDNA, and it came from T cells, B-cell-depleted T cells, or PBMCs.

Authors' analysis steps: Estimates of nucleated cell counts were drawn from the amplification of reference gene primers. Some clones are missing from TCRdb's copy, which holds only in-frame ones; the method was immunoSEQ multiplex PCR. The V and J calls and clone size come from that table; D and trimming were worked out from the DNA. The table lists approximately 77,000 clones, approximately 90% of them singletons. This CDR3 region has 15 residues. Trimming took 5 bases from V and 1 from J, leaving 12 bases between them. Per germline, CDR1 SEHNR and CDR2 FQNEAQ (reference sequence). This chain connects TRBV7-9 to TRBJ1-3; D gene unclear. Specimen: peripheral blood. This clonotype was sampled from a man younger than 45 with acute or convalescent COVID-19. The CDR3 loop reads CASSQYGESGNTIYF. The CDR3 DNA reads TGTGCCAGCAGCCAGTACGGAGAATCTGGAAACACCATATATTTT.